A selection of T cell receptor beta chains follows, all from one sample in a study of patients and donors after allogeneic stem cell transplantation. TCRdb redid the calling of the RT-PCR reads with MiXCR, one entry per CDR3 protein. The table lists roughly 880,000 distinct CDR3 sequences, more than 15% of them singletons. Sequencing was done on a sample of blood, either unsorted or a sorted T cell fraction (not recorded which). All receptors come from a human donor who was either an allogeneic HSCT recipient or a stem cell or donor lymphocyte infusion donor (not recorded which). It is not recorded whose cells these are; they may come from a transplant donor. Each CDR3 is given with its conserved first and last residue. The D gene is left open where the match is weak. Size tells how often a clone was seen (once, few, many) or the class of an expanded clone, and some rows leave it out.

clone size,D gene,J gene,V gene,CDR3 protein,CDR3 DNA
-,-,TRBJ1-4,TRBV9,CASSVEEGLREKLFF,TGTGCCAGCAGCGTAGAGGAGGGGTTGCGGGAAAAACTGTTTTTT
few,TRBD2,TRBJ2-3,TRBV4-1,CASSQAPSGWADTQYF,TGCGCCAGCAGCCAAGCCCCTAGCGGGTGGGCGGATACGCAGTATTTT
-,-,TRBJ1-1,TRBV2,CASRTLFGVQAFF,TGTGCCAGCAGGACATTATTCGGGGTACAAGCTTTCTTT
-,TRBD1,TRBJ1-1,TRBV10-3,CAISRTGGKNTEAFF,TGTGCCATCAGCCGGACAGGGGGCAAGAACACTGAAGCTTTCTTT
-,-,TRBJ2-7,TRBV25-1,CASSEFSLGYEQYF,TGTGCCAGCAGTGAATTTTCCCTGGGGTACGAGCAGTACTTC
once,-,TRBJ1-2,TRBV12-3/TRBV12-4,CASSFALTNYGYTF,TGTGCCAGCAGTTTCGCCCTAACTAACTATGGCTACACCTTC
-,-,TRBJ1-5,TRBV7-9,CASSRGAGNQPQHF,TGTGCCAGCAGCCGAGGAGCAGGCAATCAGCCCCAGCATTTT
-,TRBD2,TRBJ2-3,TRBV20-1,CSASSGGRTDTQYF,TGCAGTGCCTCTAGCGGGGGACGCACAGATACGCAGTATTTT
few,TRBD1,TRBJ1-2,TRBV5-1,CASSIGDSQPYGYTF,TGCGCCAGCAGCATAGGGGACAGCCAACCCTATGGCTACACCTTC
-,TRBD1,TRBJ2-7,TRBV6-5,CASSYIGQVADEQYF,TGTGCCAGCAGTTACATAGGACAGGTTGCGGACGAGCAGTACTTC
few,TRBD2,TRBJ2-7,TRBV20-1,CSAQTSNYEQYF,TGCAGTGCCCAGACTAGCAACTACGAGCAGTACTTC
few,-,TRBJ1-1,TRBV7-2,CASSVNPPGFQAFF,TGTGCCAGCAGCGTCAACCCCCCGGGCTTCCAGGCTTTCTTT
-,-,TRBJ1-1,TRBV11-2,CASSLDDVYEAFF,TGTGCCAGCAGCTTAGACGACGTCTACGAAGCTTTCTTT
-,TRBD1,TRBJ2-3,TRBV5-1,CASSLWDRDPDTQYF,TGCGCCAGCAGCTTGTGGGACAGGGACCCAGATACGCAGTATTTT
-,TRBD1,TRBJ2-4,TRBV5-5,CASSLGARGLPKNIQYF,TGTGCCAGCAGCTTGGGAGCCAGGGGGCTTCCCAAAAACATTCAGTACTTC
-,TRBD1,TRBJ2-7,TRBV6-5,CASSYSDRGREYF,TGTGCCAGCAGTTACTCAGACAGGGGGCGAGAGTACTTC
-,TRBD2,TRBJ2-4,TRBV20-1,CSARVMGTSGNIQYF,TGCAGTGCTAGAGTAATGGGGACTAGCGGAAACATTCAGTACTTC
many,TRBD1,TRBJ2-1,TRBV12-3/TRBV12-4,CASSPVRPGQGNREQFF,TGTGCCAGCAGTCCCGTTAGACCGGGACAGGGCAATCGTGAGCAGTTCTTC
few,TRBD1,TRBJ1-1,TRBV29-1,CSVGTGQPQKAFF,TGCAGCGTTGGAACGGGACAGCCGCAAAAGGCTTTCTTT
few,-,TRBJ2-7,TRBV25-1,CASSTEIYEQYF,TGTGCCAGCAGTACAGAAATCTACGAGCAGTACTTC
few,TRBD1,TRBJ1-1,TRBV9,CASSPRGDQSTEAFF,TGTGCCAGCAGTCCCAGGGGGGACCAGAGCACTGAAGCTTTCTTT
few,-,TRBJ2-2,TRBV24-1,CATSEPATGELFF,TGTGCCACCAGTGAACCAGCCACCGGGGAGCTGTTTTTT
once,-,TRBJ2-7,TRBV12-3/TRBV12-4,CASSFPTSRFNEQYF,TGTGCCAGCAGTTTCCCGACTAGTAGGTTTAACGAGCAGTACTTC
few,-,TRBJ1-1,TRBV7-9,CASSPRPRTDYTEAFF,TGTGCCAGCAGCCCCCGCCCTCGGACAGATTACACTGAAGCTTTCTTT
-,TRBD2,TRBJ2-1,TRBV2,CASSDPGLANNEQFF,TGTGCCAGCAGTGACCCGGGACTAGCGAACAATGAGCAGTTCTTC
few,TRBD1,TRBJ1-3,TRBV20-1,CSARGDRGRNTIYF,TGCAGTGCTAGAGGGGACAGGGGTCGAAACACCATATATTTT
few,TRBD1,TRBJ1-2,TRBV14,CASSETGGLYGYTF,TGTGCCAGCAGCGAGACAGGGGGTCTCTATGGCTACACCTTC
-,-,TRBJ2-7,TRBV11-2,CASSLISRQSYEQYF,TGTGCCAGCAGCTTAATCTCACGCCAATCCTACGAGCAGTACTTC
many,-,TRBJ2-1,TRBV6-2/TRBV6-3,CASSPPTRDEQFF,TGTGCCAGCAGTCCGCCCACTAGGGATGAGCAGTTCTTC
few,TRBD2,TRBJ2-5,TRBV24-1,CATSDLETSGETQYF,TGTGCCACCAGTGATTTGGAGACTAGCGGAGAGACCCAGTACTTC
-,TRBD1,TRBJ1-3,TRBV10-3,CAIRPGQGANTIYF,TGTGCCATCAGACCGGGACAGGGGGCAAACACCATATATTTT
-,-,TRBJ2-3,TRBV4-2,CASKQDGLSTDTQYF,TGTGCCAGCAAACAGGACGGGTTAAGCACAGATACGCAGTATTTT
many,-,TRBJ2-7,TRBV12-3/TRBV12-4,CASSFWGRSYEQYF,TGTGCCAGCAGTTTTTGGGGTAGGTCCTACGAGCAGTACTTC
-,TRBD2,TRBJ2-1,TRBV2,CASSRRSGGPSEQFF,TGTGCCAGCAGTCGCAGATCGGGGGGGCCTTCTGAGCAGTTCTTC
few,TRBD2,TRBJ2-3,TRBV12-3/TRBV12-4,CASSFGGSMGDTQYF,TGTGCCAGCAGTTTTGGCGGGAGTATGGGAGATACGCAGTATTTT
-,-,TRBJ1-4,TRBV3-1,CASSLARLDEKLFF,TGTGCCAGCAGCCTCGCAAGGTTGGATGAAAAACTGTTTTTT
few,-,TRBJ2-1,TRBV9,CASSVEGGLYNEQFF,TGTGCCAGCAGCGTAGAGGGTGGGCTTTACAATGAGCAGTTCTTC
-,-,TRBJ2-2,TRBV7-7,CASSILGPTTGELFF,TGTGCCAGCAGCATCTTGGGACCTACAACCGGGGAGCTGTTTTTT
once,TRBD2,TRBJ2-5,TRBV5-1,CASSAGTSGGTFQETQYF,TGCGCCAGCAGCGCCGGGACTAGCGGGGGGACCTTCCAAGAGACCCAGTACTTC
few,-,TRBJ2-3,TRBV5-1,CASSLPGGPRQYF,TGCGCCAGCAGCTTGCCCGGGGGCCCGAGGCAGTATTTT
-,-,TRBJ2-5,TRBV7-9,CASSLGRDWETQYF,TGTGCCAGCAGCTTAGGGCGAGATTGGGAGACCCAGTACTTC
few,-,TRBJ2-7,TRBV28,CATARGGPGEQYF,TGTGCCACCGCCCGGGGCGGTCCAGGGGAGCAGTACTTC
-,TRBD1,TRBJ2-5,TRBV20-1,CSARNRTGPRETQYF,TGCAGTGCTAGAAATCGGACAGGTCCTCGGGAGACCCAGTACTTC
few,-,TRBJ1-5,TRBV7-2,CASSQEGGYAQPQHF,TGTGCCAGCAGCCAGGAAGGGGGGTATGCTCAGCCCCAGCATTTT
few,-,TRBJ1-2,TRBV5-6,CASSLNTINYGYTF,TGTGCCAGCAGCTTGAACACCATTAACTATGGCTACACCTTC
-,-,TRBJ2-5,TRBV7-2,CASSFTGRSQETQYF,TGTGCCAGCAGCTTCACAGGGAGGTCCCAAGAGACCCAGTACTTC
few,TRBD1,TRBJ2-7,TRBV7-9,CASSTRGPYEQYF,TGTGCCAGCAGCACGAGGGGGCCCTACGAGCAGTACTTC
-,TRBD2,TRBJ2-5,TRBV24-1,CATSDLTGGTETQYF,TGTGCCACCAGTGACTTGACGGGGGGTACGGAGACCCAGTACTTC
-,-,TRBJ2-7,TRBV7-9,CASSSLQGTSSYEQYF,TGTGCCAGCAGCTCTTTACAGGGAACCAGCTCCTACGAGCAGTACTTC
many,TRBD1,TRBJ2-3,TRBV29-1,CSARQGTLKWDTQYF,TGCAGCGCCCGACAGGGCACCCTAAAGTGGGATACGCAGTATTTT
few,-,TRBJ1-1,TRBV12-5,CASGLDLSGTEAFF,TGTGCTAGTGGTTTGGACCTTAGCGGGACTGAAGCTTTCTTT
many,-,TRBJ2-7,TRBV29-1,CSVPGGLAYEQYF,TGCAGCGTCCCCGGCGGGTTGGCCTACGAGCAGTACTTC
few,TRBD2,TRBJ2-2,TRBV12-3/TRBV12-4,CASSALTSGGARTGELFF,TGTGCCAGCAGTGCCCTGACTAGCGGGGGGGCGAGGACCGGGGAGCTGTTTTTT
many,-,TRBJ2-6,TRBV12-3/TRBV12-4,CASSLGSGDSSGANVLTF,TGTGCCAGCAGTTTGGGGAGCGGGGACAGCTCTGGGGCCAACGTCCTGACTTTC
-,-,TRBJ1-2,TRBV2,CASRPRLYGYTF,TGTGCCAGCAGACCTCGGCTCTATGGCTACACCTTC
-,-,TRBJ2-7,TRBV7-2,CASSSDIYNTYEQYF,TGTGCCAGCAGCTCCGACATCTACAACACCTACGAGCAGTACTTC
-,-,TRBJ2-6,TRBV2,CASRRDPPTSGANVLTF,TGTGCCAGCAGACGGGACCCTCCCACCTCTGGGGCCAACGTCCTGACTTTC
few,-,TRBJ2-1,TRBV5-6,CASSLRLRERSYNEQFF,TGTGCCAGCAGCTTGAGGTTGAGAGAGCGATCCTACAATGAGCAGTTCTTC